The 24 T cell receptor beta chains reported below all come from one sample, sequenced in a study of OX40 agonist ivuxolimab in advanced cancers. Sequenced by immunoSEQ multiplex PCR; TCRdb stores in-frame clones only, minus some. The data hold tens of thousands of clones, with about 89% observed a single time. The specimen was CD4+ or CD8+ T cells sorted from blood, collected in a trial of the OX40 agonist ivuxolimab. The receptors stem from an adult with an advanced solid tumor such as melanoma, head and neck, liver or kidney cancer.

CDR3 loop: CASSQIDMGLYIYNEQFF. The DNA for the CDR3 is TGCGCCAGCAGCCAGATTGATATGGGACTATACATCTACAATGAGCAGTTCTTC. The J gene is TRBJ2-1, the V gene TRBV4-1; the match to TRBD2 covers 7 bases. The length of the CDR3 is 18 residues. Germline assignment: CDR1 MGHRA and CDR2 YSYEKL. After removal of 3 bases from V and 3 bases from J, the junction contained 14 bases not matched to a gene.

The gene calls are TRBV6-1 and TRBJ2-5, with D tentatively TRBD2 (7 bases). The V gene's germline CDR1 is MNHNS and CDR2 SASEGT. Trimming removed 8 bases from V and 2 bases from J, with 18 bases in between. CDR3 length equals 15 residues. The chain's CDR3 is CASLDLGGAQETQYF. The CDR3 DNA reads TGTGCCAGCTTGGACCTAGGGGGGGCTCAAGAGACCCAGTACTTC.

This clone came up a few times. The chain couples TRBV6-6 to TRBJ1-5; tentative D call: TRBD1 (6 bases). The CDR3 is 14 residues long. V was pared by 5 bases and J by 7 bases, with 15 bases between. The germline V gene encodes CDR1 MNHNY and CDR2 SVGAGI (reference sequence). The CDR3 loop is CASSHDRRKQPQHF. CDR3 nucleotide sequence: TGTGCCAGCAGTCACGACAGGAGGAAGCAGCCCCAGCATTTT.

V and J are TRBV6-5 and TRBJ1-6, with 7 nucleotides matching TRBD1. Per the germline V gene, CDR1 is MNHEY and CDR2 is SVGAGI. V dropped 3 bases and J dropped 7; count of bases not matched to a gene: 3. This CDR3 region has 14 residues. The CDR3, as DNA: TGTGCCAGCAGTTATAGGGGACAGAATTCACCCCTCCACTTT. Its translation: CASSYRGQNSPLHF.

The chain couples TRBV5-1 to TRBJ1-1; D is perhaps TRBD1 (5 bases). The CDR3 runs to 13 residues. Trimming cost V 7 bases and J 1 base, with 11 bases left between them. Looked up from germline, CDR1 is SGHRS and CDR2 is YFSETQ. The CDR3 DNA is TGCGCCAGCGGGGGGACGGGGAACACTGAAGCTTTCTTT. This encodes CASGGTGNTEAFF.

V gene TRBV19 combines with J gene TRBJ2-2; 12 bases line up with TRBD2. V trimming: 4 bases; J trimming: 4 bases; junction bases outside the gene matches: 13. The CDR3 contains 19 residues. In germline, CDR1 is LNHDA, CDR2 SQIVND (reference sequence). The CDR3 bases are TGTGCCAGTAGTAATACAGGACTAGCGGGACCCTTTCTCACCGGGGAGCTGTTTTTT. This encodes CASSNTGLAGPFLTGELFF.

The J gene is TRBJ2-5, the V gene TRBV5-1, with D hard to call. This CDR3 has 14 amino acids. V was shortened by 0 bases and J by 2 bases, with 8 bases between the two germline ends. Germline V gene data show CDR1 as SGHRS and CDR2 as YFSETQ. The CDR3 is CASSLEVWQETQYF. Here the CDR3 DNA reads TGCGCCAGCAGCTTGGAGGTCTGGCAAGAGACCCAGTACTTC.

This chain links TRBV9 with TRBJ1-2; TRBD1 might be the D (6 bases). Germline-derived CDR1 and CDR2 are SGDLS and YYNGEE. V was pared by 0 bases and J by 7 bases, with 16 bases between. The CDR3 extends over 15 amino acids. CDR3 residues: CASSVAPSGAGGYTF. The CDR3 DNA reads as TGTGCCAGCAGCGTAGCCCCCTCAGGGGCTGGTGGCTACACCTTC.

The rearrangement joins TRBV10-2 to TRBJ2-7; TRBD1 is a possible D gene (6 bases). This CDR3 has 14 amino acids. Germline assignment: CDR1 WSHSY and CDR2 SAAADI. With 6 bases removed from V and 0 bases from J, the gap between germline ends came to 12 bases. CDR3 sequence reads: CASRETGFSYEQYF. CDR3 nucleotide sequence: TGCGCCAGCAGGGAGACAGGCTTCTCCTACGAGCAGTACTTC.

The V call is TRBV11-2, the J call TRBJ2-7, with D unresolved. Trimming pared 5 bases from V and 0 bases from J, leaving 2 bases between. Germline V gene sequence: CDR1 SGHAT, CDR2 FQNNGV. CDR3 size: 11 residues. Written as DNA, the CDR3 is TGTGCCAGCAGCATCTCCTACGAGCAGTACTTC. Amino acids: CASSISYEQYF.

The CDR3 bases are TGTGCCAGCAGCTCCGCCTTTAGCGCCCGGGGGACCGGGGAGCTGTTTTTT. The encoded protein is CASSSAFSARGTGELFF. V is TRBV5-4 and J is TRBJ2-2; possible D gene TRBD2, 6 bases. Trimming shortened V by 3 bases and J by 5 bases, and 20 bases separated the two germline ends. This CDR3 comprises 17 residues. Germline CDR1 reads SGHNT; CDR2 reads YYREEE (reference sequence).

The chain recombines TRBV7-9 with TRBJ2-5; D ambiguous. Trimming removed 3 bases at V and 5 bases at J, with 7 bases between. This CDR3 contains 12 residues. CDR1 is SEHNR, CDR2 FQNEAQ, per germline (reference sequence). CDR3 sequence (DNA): TGTGCCAGCAGCTTTGTCCCCGAGACCCAGTACTTC. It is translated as CASSFVPETQYF.

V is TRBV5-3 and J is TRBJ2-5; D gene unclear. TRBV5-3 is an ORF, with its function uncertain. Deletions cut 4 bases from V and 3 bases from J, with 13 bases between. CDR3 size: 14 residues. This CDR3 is CARSEQALEETQYF. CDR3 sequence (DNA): TGTGCCAGAAGCGAGCAAGCGCTGGAAGAGACCCAGTACTTC.

CDR3 DNA sequence: TGTGCCAGCAGCCCAGTGGGGCGGGGGGTAAATGAGCAGTTCTTC. Translation: CASSPVGRGVNEQFF. V usage is TRBV7-3 and J usage is TRBJ2-1; 8 nucleotides match TRBD2. Germline V gives CDR1 SGHTA, CDR2 FQGTGA. Germline trimming cut 5 bases from V and 7 bases from J; bases unmatched to any gene: 10. The length of the CDR3 is 15 residues. Variable domain in full (rest from reference TRBV7-3 and TRBJ2-1): GAGVSQTPSNKVTEKGKYVELRCDPISGHTALYWYRQSLGQGPEFLIYFQGTGAADDSGLPNDRFFAVRPEGSVSTLKIQRTERGDSAVYLCASSPVGRGVNEQFFGPGTRLTVL.

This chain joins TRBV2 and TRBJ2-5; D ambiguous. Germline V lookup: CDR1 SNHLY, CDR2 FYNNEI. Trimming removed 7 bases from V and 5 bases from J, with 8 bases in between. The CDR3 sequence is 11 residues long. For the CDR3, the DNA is TGTGCCAGCATCAGCACGGAGACCCAGTACTTC. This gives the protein CASISTETQYF.

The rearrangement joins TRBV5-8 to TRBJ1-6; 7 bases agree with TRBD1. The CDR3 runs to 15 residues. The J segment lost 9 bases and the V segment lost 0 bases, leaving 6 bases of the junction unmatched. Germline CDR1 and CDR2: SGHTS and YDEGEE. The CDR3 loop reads CASSLAGGIGSPLHF. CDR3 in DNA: TGTGCCAGCAGCTTGGCAGGGGGTATCGGTTCACCCCTCCACTTT.

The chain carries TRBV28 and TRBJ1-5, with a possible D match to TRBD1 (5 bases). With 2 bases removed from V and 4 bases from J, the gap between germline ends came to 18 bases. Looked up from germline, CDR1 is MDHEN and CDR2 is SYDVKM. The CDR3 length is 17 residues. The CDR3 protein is CASSLAIGQGGNQPQHF. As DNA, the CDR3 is TGTGCCAGCAGTTTAGCAATCGGGCAGGGTGGAAATCAGCCCCAGCATTTT.

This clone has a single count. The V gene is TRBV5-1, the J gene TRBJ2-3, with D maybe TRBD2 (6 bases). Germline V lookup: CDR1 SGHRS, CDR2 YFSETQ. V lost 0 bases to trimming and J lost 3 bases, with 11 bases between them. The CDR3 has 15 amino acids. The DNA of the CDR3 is TGCGCCAGCAGCTTGGAGGACTACTATACAGATACGCAGTATTTT. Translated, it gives CASSLEDYYTDTQYF.

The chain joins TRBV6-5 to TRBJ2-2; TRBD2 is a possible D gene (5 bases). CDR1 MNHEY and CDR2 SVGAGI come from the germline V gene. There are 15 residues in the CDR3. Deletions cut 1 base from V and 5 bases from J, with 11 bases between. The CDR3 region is CASSYFRGRTGELFF. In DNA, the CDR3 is TGTGCCAGCAGTTACTTCCGGGGAAGAACCGGGGAGCTGTTTTTT.

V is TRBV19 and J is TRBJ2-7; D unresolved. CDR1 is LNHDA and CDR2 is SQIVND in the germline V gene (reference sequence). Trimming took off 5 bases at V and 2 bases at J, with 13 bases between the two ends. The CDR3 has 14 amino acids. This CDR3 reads CASSAGGGPYEQYF. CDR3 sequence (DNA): TGTGCCAGTAGTGCAGGCGGCGGTCCCTACGAGCAGTACTTC.

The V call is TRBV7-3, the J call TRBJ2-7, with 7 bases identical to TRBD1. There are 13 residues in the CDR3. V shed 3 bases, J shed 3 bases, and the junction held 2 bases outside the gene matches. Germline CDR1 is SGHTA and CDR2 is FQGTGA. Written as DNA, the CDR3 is TGTGCCAGCAGCTTGACAGGGTACTACGAGCAGTACTTC. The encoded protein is CASSLTGYYEQYF. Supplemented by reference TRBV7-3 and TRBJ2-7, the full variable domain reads GAGVSQTPSNKVTEKGKYVELRCDPISGHTALYWYRQSLGQGPEFLIYFQGTGAADDSGLPNDRFFAVRPEGSVSTLKIQRTERGDSAVYLCASSLTGYYEQYFGPGTRLTVT.

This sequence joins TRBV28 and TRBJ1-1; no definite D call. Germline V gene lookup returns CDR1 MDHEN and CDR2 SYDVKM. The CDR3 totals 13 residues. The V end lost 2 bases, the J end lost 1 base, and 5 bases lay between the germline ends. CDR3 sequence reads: CASSLIGNTEAFF. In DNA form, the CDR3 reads TGTGCCAGCAGTTTAATCGGGAACACTGAAGCTTTCTTT.

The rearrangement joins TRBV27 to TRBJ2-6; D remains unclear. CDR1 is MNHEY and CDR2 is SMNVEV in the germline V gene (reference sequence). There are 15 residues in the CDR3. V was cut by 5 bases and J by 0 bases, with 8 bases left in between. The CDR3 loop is CASSAINSGANVLTF. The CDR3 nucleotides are TGTGCCAGCAGTGCCATAAACTCTGGGGCCAACGTCCTGACTTTC. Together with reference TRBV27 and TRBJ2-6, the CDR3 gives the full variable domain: EAQVTQNPRYLITVTGKKLTVTCSQNMNHEYMSWYRQDPGLGLRQIYYSMNVEVTDKGDVPEGYKVSRKEKRNFPLILESPSPNQTSLYFCASSAINSGANVLTFGAGSRLTVL.

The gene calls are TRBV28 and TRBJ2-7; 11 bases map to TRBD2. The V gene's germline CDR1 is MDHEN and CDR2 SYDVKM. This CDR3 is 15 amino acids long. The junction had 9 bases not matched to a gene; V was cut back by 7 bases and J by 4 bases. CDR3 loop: CASKPGLAEAYEQYF. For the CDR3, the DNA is TGTGCCAGCAAGCCGGGACTAGCGGAGGCGTACGAGCAGTACTTC.